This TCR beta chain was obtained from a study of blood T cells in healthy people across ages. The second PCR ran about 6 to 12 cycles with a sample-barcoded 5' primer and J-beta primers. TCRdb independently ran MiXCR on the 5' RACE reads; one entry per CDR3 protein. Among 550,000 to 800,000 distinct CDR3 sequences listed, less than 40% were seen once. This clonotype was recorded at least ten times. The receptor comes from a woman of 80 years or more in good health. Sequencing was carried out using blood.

For the CDR3, the DNA is TGTGCCAGCAGCGCGGGGACAGTCCACTCTGGGGCCAACGTCCTGACTTTC. It is translated as CASSAGTVHSGANVLTF. The V gene is TRBV27, the J gene TRBJ2-6; possible D gene TRBD1, 7 bases. Germline CDR1 is MNHEY and CDR2 is SMNVEV (reference sequence). The CDR3 loop spans 17 amino acids. Trimming removed 6 bases at V and 0 bases at J, with 15 bases between.